These 29 T cell receptor beta chains came from one sample sequenced in a study of a mutant IDH1 vaccine in newly diagnosed glioma. Their antigens remain unidentified. The sample's time point: week 47, end of study. Every vaccine dose comprised 300 ug of mutant IDH1 20-mer peptide plus topical imiquimod. The assay was immunoSEQ multiplex PCR, and TCRdb's table has in-frame clones only and misses some. This sample has more than 10,000 clones, with roughly 72% found just once. Source: PBMCs, taken from a glioma patient whose treatment included an IDH1 peptide vaccine. The receptor source for this set is a woman aged 40 to 49 with glioma.

The rearrangement joins TRBV30 to TRBJ2-7; D not resolved. V lost 0 bases to trimming and J lost 0 bases, with 12 bases between them. Germline V gene sequence: CDR1 GTSNPN, CDR2 SVGIG (reference sequence). CDR3 length equals 15 residues. As DNA, the CDR3 is TGTGCCTGGAGTGTATCCGCCGAGAGCTCCTACGAGCAGTACTTC. This translates into CAWSVSAESSYEQYF.

The J gene is TRBJ2-2, the V gene TRBV15; weak D call: TRBD2 (6 bases). From germline, CDR1 is LNHNV and CDR2 YYDKDF (reference sequence). This CDR3 contains 18 residues. V lost 0 bases to trimming and J lost 3 bases, with 17 bases between them. CDR3 DNA: TGTGCCACCAGCAGAGATGAGATGGGGGGATCCTACACCGGGGAGCTGTTTTTT. Amino acids: CATSRDEMGGSYTGELFF.

The chain uses TRBV5-4 and TRBJ2-1, with TRBD2 matching 8 bases. Germline assignment: CDR1 SGHNT and CDR2 YYREEE (reference sequence). Trimming took 5 bases from V and 10 from J; bases not matched to a gene: 14. The CDR3 has 15 residues. Written as DNA, the CDR3 is TGTGCCAGCAGTCCCCCCTCGGAGCGGGGGCGCGAGCAGTTCTTC. This encodes CASSPPSERGREQFF.

The chain joins TRBV5-6 to TRBJ1-1; 7 nucleotides agree with TRBD1. Germline V lookup: CDR1 SGHDT, CDR2 YYEEEE. V gave up 4 bases and J gave up 10 bases; unmatched junction bases: 7. This CDR3 is 12 amino acids long. CDR3 protein: CASSPVGQAAFF. CDR3 DNA sequence: TGTGCCAGCAGCCCAGTAGGACAGGCAGCTTTCTTT.

The J gene is TRBJ2-2, the V gene TRBV9; no firm D call. Trimming stripped 4 bases from V and 8 bases from J, with 9 bases between. In germline, CDR1 is SGDLS, CDR2 YYNGEE. The CDR3 has 12 residues. As DNA, the CDR3 is TGTGCCAGCAGCTCTTTGACTGGGGAGCTGTTTTTT. Amino acid sequence: CASSSLTGELFF.

The sample holds a few counts of this clone. The CDR3 spells CAISLSFVSSYNEQFF. CDR3 sequence (DNA): TGTGCCATCAGTTTAAGCTTCGTAAGCTCCTACAATGAGCAGTTCTTC. The J gene is TRBJ2-1, the V gene TRBV10-3; D unclear. V dropped 5 bases and J dropped 0 bases, with 14 bases sitting between them. Germline-derived CDR1 and CDR2 are ENHRY and SYGVKD. CDR3 size: 16 residues.

The rearrangement links TRBV13 to TRBJ2-7, with 14 nucleotides matching TRBD2. The junction had 6 bases not matched to a gene; V was cut back by 2 bases and J by 0 bases. CDR1 and CDR2 (germline): PRHDT, FYEKMQ (reference sequence). The CDR3 runs to 18 residues. The CDR3 bases are TGTGCCAGCAGCTTACGAGGACTAGCGGGAGGTTCCTCCTACGAGCAGTACTTC. Amino acid sequence: CASSLRGLAGGSSYEQYF.

CDR3 in DNA: TGCGCCAGCAGCCCCCCCATCTCCGAGCAGTACTTC. Translating gives CASSPPISEQYF. The rearrangement links TRBV5-1 to TRBJ2-7; D uncertain. Per germline, CDR1 SGHRS and CDR2 YFSETQ. The V end was cut by 4 bases, the J end by 6 bases, with 11 bases between. The CDR3 extends over 12 amino acids.

This chain joins TRBV5-1 and TRBJ2-3, with a tentative D call TRBD1 (6 bases). CDR1 and CDR2 from the germline V gene are SGHRS and YFSETQ. This CDR3 spans 15 amino acids. The V end was cut by 0 bases, the J end by 7 bases, with 15 bases between. In DNA, the CDR3 is TGCGCCAGCAGCTTGGAGGACAGCGTAGGCTATACGCAGTATTTT. Translating gives CASSLEDSVGYTQYF.

This clone was seen just once. The chain employs TRBV5-1 and TRBJ2-7; the D gene could be TRBD1 or TRBD2 (6 bases each). This CDR3 is 17 amino acids long. Germline values: CDR1 SGHRS, CDR2 YFSETQ. V lost 0 bases and J lost 4, with 20 bases in between. The CDR3 sequence is CASSLGWRDTPYYEQYF. CDR3 sequence (DNA): TGCGCCAGCAGCTTGGGGTGGCGGGACACCCCATATTACGAGCAGTACTTC.

The genes are TRBV9 and TRBJ2-5, with D possibly TRBD1 on 6 matching bases. The V gene lost 2 bases and the J gene lost 1 base, with 9 bases spanning the gap. The CDR3 covers 14 residues. The germline CDR1 and CDR2 sequences are SGDLS and YYNGEE. The CDR3 here is CASSVRDTQETQYF. CDR3 nucleotide sequence: TGTGCCAGCAGCGTTCGGGACACCCAAGAGACCCAGTACTTC.

The genes are TRBV6-1 and TRBJ1-2; D is possibly TRBD1 (5 bases). Germline CDR1 and CDR2: MNHNS and SASEGT. This CDR3 comprises 15 residues. V dropped 3 bases and J dropped 4 bases, with 15 bases sitting between them. CDR3 region: CASSDRQTVSYGYTF. CDR3 DNA sequence: TGTGCCAGCAGTGATAGACAGACAGTTTCCTATGGCTACACCTTC.

The V gene is TRBV28, the J gene TRBJ2-7; the D gene is possibly TRBD1 (6 bases). The CDR3 runs 13 residues. With 8 bases removed from V and 0 bases from J, the gap between germline ends came to 11 bases. The germline V gene encodes CDR1 MDHEN and CDR2 SYDVKM. CDR3 in DNA: TGTGCCAGCCGGGACACGAACTCCTACGAGCAGTACTTC. It is translated as CASRDTNSYEQYF.

The rearrangement uses TRBV30 and TRBJ1-2; unclear D gene. This CDR3 is built from 14 residues. Trimming removed 2 bases from V and 5 bases from J, with 15 bases in between. In germline, CDR1 is GTSNPN, CDR2 SVGIG (reference sequence). This CDR3 is CAWSPTPGWYGYTF. The CDR3, as DNA: TGTGCCTGGAGTCCGACCCCAGGTTGGTATGGCTACACCTTC.

The rearrangement links TRBV19 to TRBJ2-7, with D perhaps TRBD1 or TRBD2 (5 bases each). The CDR3 totals 15 residues. V was shortened by 5 bases and J by 2 bases, with 16 bases between the two germline ends. The germline V gene has CDR1 LNHDA and CDR2 SQIVND (reference sequence). The CDR3 is CASSVTGTDPYEQYF. The CDR3 DNA sequence: TGTGCCAGTAGTGTTACCGGGACGGATCCCTACGAGCAGTACTTC. The complete variable domain, with remaining parts taken from reference TRBV19 and TRBJ2-7, reads DGGITQSPKYLFRKEGQNVTLSCEQNLNHDAMYWYRQDPGQGLRLIYYSQIVNDFQKGDIAEGYSVSREKKESFPLTVTSAQKNPTAFYLCASSVTGTDPYEQYFGPGTRLTVT.

V usage is TRBV5-5 and J usage is TRBJ1-5, with TRBD1 as a possible D gene (5 bases). CDR1 SGHKS and CDR2 YYEKEE come from the germline V gene (reference sequence). This CDR3 is built from 17 residues. V was pared by 4 bases and J by 2 bases, with 19 bases between. The CDR3: CASSPGSGPGGNQPQHF. The DNA for the CDR3 is TGTGCCAGCAGCCCTGGGTCGGGGCCAGGCGGCAATCAGCCCCAGCATTTT.

The chain recombines TRBV7-8 with TRBJ1-2; D remains unclear. CDR1 is SGHVS and CDR2 is FQNEAQ in the germline V gene. The CDR3 sequence is 14 residues long. V dropped 2 bases and J dropped 2 bases, with 9 bases sitting between them. The CDR3 sequence is CASSLNRGNYGYTF. CDR3 bases: TGTGCCAGCAGCTTAAACCGAGGCAACTATGGCTACACCTTC.

The V and J genes are TRBV19 and TRBJ1-1; 9 positions agree with TRBD1. The CDR3 length is 16 residues. Germline assignment: CDR1 LNHDA and CDR2 SQIVND (reference sequence). V lost 7 bases and J lost 5; bases outside the gene matches: 14. The CDR3 loop is CASTLAGTGSGTEAFF. Written as DNA, the CDR3 is TGTGCCAGTACCCTAGCCGGGACAGGGTCCGGAACTGAAGCTTTCTTT.

V and J are TRBV9 and TRBJ2-5, with 8 bases that match TRBD2. Unmatched junction bases numbered 13, after V lost 10 bases and J lost 2 bases. This CDR3 has 15 residues. CDR1 and CDR2 from the germline V gene are SGDLS and YYNGEE. The CDR3 region is CAGRWCSGAQETQYF. DNA of the CDR3: TGTGCCGGCCGGTGGTGTAGCGGGGCACAAGAGACCCAGTACTTC.

This clone has more than one count but fewer than ten. The chain couples TRBV19 to TRBJ1-1, with D tentatively TRBD1 (6 bases). Between the trimmed V and J ends, which lost 4 bases and 4 bases, there was a span of 16 bases. This CDR3 spans 15 amino acids. Germline CDR1 reads LNHDA; CDR2 reads SQIVND (reference sequence). As DNA, the CDR3 is TGTGCCAGTAGTACCCCGCACAGGGAGGGCACTGAAGCTTTCTTT. Protein product: CASSTPHREGTEAFF. The full variable domain, its missing parts supplied by reference TRBV19 and TRBJ1-1, is DGGITQSPKYLFRKEGQNVTLSCEQNLNHDAMYWYRQDPGQGLRLIYYSQIVNDFQKGDIAEGYSVSREKKESFPLTVTSAQKNPTAFYLCASSTPHREGTEAFFGQGTRLTVV.

The rearrangement uses TRBV9 and TRBJ2-1; D remains ambiguous. Per the germline V gene, CDR1 is SGDLS and CDR2 is YYNGEE. This CDR3 comprises 19 residues. Trimming removed 1 base at V and 6 bases at J, with 26 bases between. The DNA of the CDR3 is TGTGCCAGCAGCGTACATCCCCCGATTGGACCAAACTCGGCCAATGAGCAGTTCTTC. It translates to CASSVHPPIGPNSANEQFF.

The rearrangement uses TRBV19 and TRBJ2-2; TRBD2 is a possible D gene (5 bases). Germline CDR1 LNHDA, CDR2 SQIVND (reference sequence). The CDR3 is made up of 13 amino acids. The V end lost 5 bases, the J end lost 5 bases, and 9 bases lay between the germline ends. The CDR3 reads CASSPSGTGELFF. The DNA for the CDR3 is TGTGCCAGTAGTCCATCGGGGACCGGGGAGCTGTTTTTT.

The chain carries TRBV27 and TRBJ2-7; 7 nucleotides match TRBD1. This CDR3 has 15 residues. Looked up from germline, CDR1 is MNHEY and CDR2 is SMNVEV (reference sequence). V lost 5 bases to trimming and J lost 2 bases; unmatched junction nucleotides: 9. The CDR3 spells CASSPPGQAPYEQYF. The CDR3 nucleotides are TGTGCCAGCAGTCCACCCGGACAGGCACCCTACGAGCAGTACTTC.

The chain joins TRBV9 to TRBJ1-1, with unresolved D. This CDR3 has 14 residues. V lost 1 base to trimming and J lost 7 bases, with 14 bases between them. Germline CDR1 is SGDLS and CDR2 is YYNGEE. The CDR3 nucleotides read TGTGCCAGCAGCGTAACGTCGATTCCGATTGAAGCTTTCTTT. As protein: CASSVTSIPIEAFF.

The V call is TRBV6-5, the J call TRBJ2-3; no definite D call. The germline V gene encodes CDR1 MNHEY and CDR2 SVGAGI. V gave up 6 bases and J gave up 2 bases, with 15 bases separating them. This CDR3 contains 15 residues. The CDR3 here is CASRSLQRSTDTQYF. The CDR3 bases are TGTGCCAGCAGGAGTCTTCAGAGGTCCACAGATACGCAGTATTTT.

This clone was seen just once. The chain couples TRBV28 to TRBJ1-2; 12 nucleotides agree with TRBD1. The V and J ends lost 6 bases and 4 bases, in that order; junction bases with no gene match: 0. This CDR3 contains 13 residues. Germline loops: CDR1 MDHEN, CDR2 SYDVKM. The DNA for the CDR3 is TGTGCCAGCAGGGGACAGGGGGCCTATGGCTACACCTTC. As protein: CASRGQGAYGYTF.

This clone has just one count. V gene TRBV7-2 combines with J gene TRBJ2-3; a possible D gene is TRBD1 (5 bases). The CDR3 extends over 15 amino acids. Germline V gives CDR1 SGHTA, CDR2 FQGNSA. Trimming removed 6 bases at V and 2 bases at J, with 15 bases between. This chain's CDR3 is CASREETAATDTQYF. The CDR3 bases are TGTGCCAGCAGAGAGGAGACAGCTGCCACAGATACGCAGTATTTT.

A single count supports this clone. The CDR3 loop is CASSDLKTGIPGNTIYF. CDR3 DNA: TGTGCCAGCAGTGATCTAAAGACAGGGATCCCTGGAAACACCATATATTTT. The chain links TRBV25-1 to TRBJ1-3; 7 bases match TRBD1. Germline V gene sequence: CDR1 MGHDK, CDR2 SYGVNS. After removal of 3 bases from V and 2 bases from J, the junction contained 10 bases not matched to a gene. The CDR3 extends over 17 amino acids.

The chain is built from TRBV18 and TRBJ1-1; TRBD1 aligns across 8 bases. Trimming cost V 3 bases and J 3 bases; bases outside gene matches: 12. The CDR3 covers 17 residues. Germline values: CDR1 KGHSH, CDR2 LQKENI. This CDR3 is CASSPQRRQGSDTEAFF. CDR3 coding DNA: TGTGCCAGCTCACCTCAGCGTCGACAGGGGAGTGACACTGAAGCTTTCTTT.